This T cell receptor beta chain was sequenced for a study of T cell repertoires in cytomegalovirus infection. Study as a whole: Both recently identified HLA-C-restricted and well-studied HLA-B-restricted CMV epitopes were used in the study. Findings and limits, study-wide: CMV-specific HLA-C-restricted TCR beta clonotypes dominated the ex vivo response.

Germline CDR1 reads SGHTA; CDR2 reads FQGNSA. With V trimmed by 1 base and J by 6 bases, 10 bases remained unmatched. This CDR3 is built from 16 residues. MiXCR, applied by TCRdb to the reads, yields one record per CDR3 protein. This table has about 47,000 distinct CDR3 sequences, about 18% appearing once. Regarding this clonotype: What it recognizes is unknown.

The TCR sequence derives from a human donor in good health (CMV status not recorded). Some clones in this sample may be carry-over from other donors' samples. The sample was CD8+ T cells from cultured PBMCs, taken from culture after CMV antigen stimulation. The chain recombines TRBV7-2 with TRBJ2-3; 7 bases are a match to TRBD2. The CDR3: CASSLVWSGEADTQYF. CDR3 in DNA: TGTGCCAGCAGCTTAGTCTGGAGCGGGGAGGCGGATACGCAGTATTTT. The whole variable domain, filled in from reference TRBV7-2 and TRBJ2-3, reads GAGVSQSPSNKVTEKGKDVELRCDPISGHTALYWYRQSLGQGLEFLIYFQGNSAPDKSGLPSDRFSAERTGGSVSTLTIQRTQQEDSAVYLCASSLVWSGEADTQYFGPGTRLTVL.